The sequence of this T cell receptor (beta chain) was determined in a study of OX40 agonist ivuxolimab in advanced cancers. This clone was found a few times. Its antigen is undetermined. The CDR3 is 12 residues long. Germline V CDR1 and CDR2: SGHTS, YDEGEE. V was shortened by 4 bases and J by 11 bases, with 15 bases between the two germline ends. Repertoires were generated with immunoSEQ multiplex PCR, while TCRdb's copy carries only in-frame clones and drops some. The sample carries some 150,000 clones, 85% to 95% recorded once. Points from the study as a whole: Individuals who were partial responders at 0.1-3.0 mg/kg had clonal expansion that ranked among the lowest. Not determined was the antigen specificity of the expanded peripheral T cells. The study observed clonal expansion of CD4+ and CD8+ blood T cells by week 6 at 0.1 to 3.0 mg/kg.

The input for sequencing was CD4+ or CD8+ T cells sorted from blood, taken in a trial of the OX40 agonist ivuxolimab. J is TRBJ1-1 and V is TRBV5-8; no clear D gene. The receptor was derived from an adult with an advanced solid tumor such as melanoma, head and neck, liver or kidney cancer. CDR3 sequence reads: CASSADGPRAFF. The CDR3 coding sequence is TGTGCCAGCAGCGCGGACGGCCCAAGGGCTTTCTTT.